These 13 T cell receptor beta chains originate from one sample sequenced in a study of cytomegalovirus exposure and HLA in healthy donors. Generated by immunoSEQ multiplex PCR, the TCRdb table keeps only in-frame clones and is missing some. Of 100,000 or so clones listed, approximately 94% are singletons. Sequenced sample: PBMCs. These receptors came from a woman aged 18-29 years in good health and CMV-seronegative.

The chain uses TRBV19 and TRBJ1-5; D call uncertain. The CDR3 runs to 15 residues. V dropped 4 bases and J dropped 0 bases, with 10 bases sitting between them. The germline gives CDR1 LNHDA, CDR2 SQIVND (reference sequence). The CDR3 is CASSSRHSSNQPQHF. The CDR3 nucleotides read TGTGCCAGTAGTAGTCGACACTCTAGCAATCAGCCCCAGCATTTT.

This chain joins TRBV7-2 and TRBJ1-5; no firm D call. CDR1 is SGHTA, CDR2 FQGNSA, per germline. The CDR3 length is 15 residues. Trimming stripped 5 bases from V and 2 bases from J, with 13 bases between. The CDR3: CASSTRLAGNQPQHF. CDR3 nucleotides: TGTGCCAGCAGCACACGGCTGGCGGGCAATCAGCCCCAGCATTTT. The entire variable domain, with the rest obtained from reference TRBV7-2 and TRBJ1-5, is as follows: GAGVSQSPSNKVTEKGKDVELRCDPISGHTALYWYRQSLGQGLEFLIYFQGNSAPDKSGLPSDRFSAERTGGSVSTLTIQRTQQEDSAVYLCASSTRLAGNQPQHFGDGTRLSIL.

The CDR3 nucleotides are TGTGCCAGCAGCTTAGGGACTAGCGGGAGGATAAGCGAGCAGTACTTC. Its translation is CASSLGTSGRISEQYF. V and J are TRBV9 and TRBJ2-7; TRBD2 matches 15 bases. The CDR3 is 16 amino acids. Germline V gene lookup returns CDR1 SGDLS and CDR2 YYNGEE. V lost 4 bases, J lost 6 bases, and 8 bases stayed unmatched.

The chain uses TRBV11-3 and TRBJ1-2, with TRBD1 matching 8 bases. Looked up from germline, CDR1 is SGHNT and CDR2 is YENEEA. V lost 5 bases to trimming and J lost 3 bases; unmatched junction nucleotides: 2. This CDR3 is built from 13 residues. This CDR3 is CASSQDRDYGYTF. CDR3 bases: TGTGCCAGCAGCCAGGACAGGGACTATGGCTACACCTTC.

This clone was counted a single time. CDR3 loop: CASYGPRSAKNIQYF. The CDR3 nucleotides read TGTGCCAGCTATGGCCCAAGATCAGCCAAAAACATTCAGTACTTC. This chain uses TRBV2 with TRBJ2-4; D gene unclear. CDR3 length: 15 residues. The V end was cut by 8 bases, the J end by 0 bases, with 14 bases between. Germline V lookup: CDR1 SNHLY, CDR2 FYNNEI.

The chain couples TRBV29-1 to TRBJ2-2, with a possible D match to TRBD1 (6 bases). CDR3 size: 15 residues. V lost 3 bases to trimming and J lost 4 bases, with 15 bases between them. CDR1 and CDR2 from the germline V gene are SQVTM and ANQGSEA. For the CDR3, the DNA is TGCAGCGTTGATCCAACCAGGGGTGGCACCGGGGAGCTGTTTTTT. This gives the protein CSVDPTRGGTGELFF.

J is TRBJ1-1 and V is TRBV27; D remains unclear. Trimming cost V 2 bases and J 1 base, with 5 bases left between them. The CDR3 extends over 13 amino acids. Germline-derived CDR1 and CDR2 are MNHEY and SMNVEV (reference sequence). As DNA, the CDR3 is TGTGCCAGCAGTTTAGCAGGGAACACTGAAGCTTTCTTT. Amino acids: CASSLAGNTEAFF.

The chain links TRBV28 to TRBJ1-1; D not resolved. The CDR3 sequence is 13 residues long. Trimming took off 1 base at V and 1 base at J, with 4 bases between the two ends. Germline V gene lookup returns CDR1 MDHEN and CDR2 SYDVKM. The DNA of the CDR3 is TGTGCCAGCAGTTTATCAAAGAACACTGAAGCTTTCTTT. Translated, it gives CASSLSKNTEAFF.

The CDR3, as DNA: TGTGCCAGCAGCTTAGGGTTTCTAGCGGGATCAAATGAGCAGTTCTTC. It translates to CASSLGFLAGSNEQFF. The rearrangement links TRBV7-2 to TRBJ2-1; 9 bases map to TRBD2. CDR1 and CDR2 from the germline V gene are SGHTA and FQGNSA. The CDR3 is made up of 16 amino acids. V lost 1 base and J lost 7; bases outside the gene matches: 8.

The V gene is TRBV27, the J gene TRBJ2-7; 7 nucleotides agree with TRBD1. With 6 bases clipped from V and 0 bases from J, the junction kept 11 bases outside the gene matches. CDR3 length: 16 residues. The germline V gene encodes CDR1 MNHEY and CDR2 SMNVEV (reference sequence). The CDR3, as DNA: TGTGCCAGCAGCCAGTTGACAGGGCGGTCCTCCTACGAGCAGTACTTC. Translation: CASSQLTGRSSYEQYF.

The genes are TRBV6-5 and TRBJ2-7; 9 nucleotides align to TRBD1. Germline CDR1 is MNHEY and CDR2 is SVGAGI. The CDR3 is made up of 14 amino acids. V was pared by 5 bases and J by 6 bases, with 8 bases of the junction left unmatched. The CDR3 protein is CASSLDRGGVEQYF. The DNA of the CDR3 is TGTGCCAGCAGTCTGGACAGGGGAGGGGTCGAGCAGTACTTC.

The chain combines TRBV7-6 with TRBJ2-7; the D gene is possibly TRBD2 (8 bases). Germline CDR1 and CDR2: SGHVS and FNYEAQ. Trimming took off 2 bases at V and 2 bases at J, with 13 bases between the two ends. This CDR3 has 15 amino acids. CDR3 region: CASSLRGGTAYEQYF. The CDR3 DNA follows: TGTGCCAGCAGCTTACGGGGGGGGACAGCCTACGAGCAGTACTTC.

This sequence joins TRBV12-5 and TRBJ1-4; D gene ambiguous. CDR3 length equals 13 residues. Germline CDR1 LGHNT, CDR2 FRNRAP. V lost 1 base and J 8 bases, leaving 8 bases between the germline ends. This CDR3 reads CASGLAGDEKLFF. The CDR3 nucleotides read TGTGCTAGTGGTTTGGCGGGTGACGAAAAACTGTTTTTT.